This entry concerns a single T cell receptor (beta chain). As yet, its antigen is unknown. The data were taken from a study of CD8 T cells in ankylosing spondylitis. CDR1 and CDR2 from the germline V gene are SQVTM and ANQGSEA. Germline trimming cut 6 bases from V and 4 bases from J; bases unmatched to any gene: 10. There are 14 residues in the CDR3. TCRdb re-called the 5' RACE reads with MiXCR, one entry per CDR3 protein. The data hold 250,000 to 350,000 distinct CDR3 sequences, with 7.5% to 9% observed a single time. General observations from the study: A TCR beta motif made of eight highly homologous variants seemed typical of ankylosing spondylitis blood.

The source is a male donor with ankylosing spondylitis. Sequencing was carried out using blood, either unsorted or a sorted T cell fraction (not recorded which). This chain connects TRBV29-1 to TRBJ2-3, with 7 bases lining up with TRBD2. CDR3: CSVIGAGDPDTQYF. The CDR3 DNA reads as TGCAGCGTAATTGGGGCGGGAGACCCAGATACGCAGTATTTT.